A single sample is the source of the 27 T cell receptor beta chains below, sequenced in a study of cytomegalovirus exposure and HLA in healthy donors. Both 60 Vbeta primers and 13 Jbeta primers went into the PCR. Profiling relied on immunoSEQ multiplex PCR, and the TCRdb table lists in-frame clones only, not all of them. This sample's clone table lists under 130,000 clones. Sequences were obtained from PBMCs. The receptors derive from a man aged 35 to 55 in good health and CMV-seronegative.

V is TRBV10-3 and J is TRBJ2-5; D is unclear. Germline V gene sequence: CDR1 ENHRY, CDR2 SYGVKD. The V end lost 1 base, the J end lost 7 bases, and 7 bases lay between the germline ends. The CDR3 is 12 amino acids. CDR3 in amino acids: CAISELSRTQYF. The CDR3 DNA sequence: TGTGCCATCAGTGAGTTGTCGAGGACCCAGTACTTC.

This sequence joins TRBV19 and TRBJ2-1; TRBD2 might be the D (5 bases). V was pared by 4 bases and J by 1 base, with 17 bases between. CDR1 is LNHDA and CDR2 is SQIVND in the germline V gene (reference sequence). This CDR3 comprises 17 residues. CDR3 amino acids: CASSNRGQLASYNEQFF. The CDR3 nucleotides read TGTGCCAGTAGTAACCGCGGCCAGCTAGCATCCTACAATGAGCAGTTCTTC.

The chain has TRBV5-1 and TRBJ2-2; D is perhaps TRBD1 (6 bases). Trimming pared 4 bases from V and 1 base from J, leaving 11 bases between. The CDR3 totals 15 residues. Looked up from germline, CDR1 is SGHRS and CDR2 is YFSETQ. The CDR3 spells CASSETTGNTGELFF. The CDR3 DNA reads as TGCGCCAGCAGCGAGACGACAGGGAACACCGGGGAGCTGTTTTTT.

V usage is TRBV28 and J usage is TRBJ2-3; TRBD2 agrees at 8 bases. Germline V lookup: CDR1 MDHEN, CDR2 SYDVKM. This CDR3 is built from 16 residues. V shed 2 bases and J 2 bases; nucleotides not matched to a gene: 6. Here the CDR3 reads CASSLRTGGVTDTQYF. The CDR3 DNA reads as TGTGCCAGCAGTTTACGTACGGGAGGGGTCACAGATACGCAGTATTTT.

This chain connects TRBV15 to TRBJ2-7; 12 nucleotides line up with TRBD1. Germline V gene sequence: CDR1 LNHNV, CDR2 YYDKDF (reference sequence). After removal of 5 bases from V and 2 bases from J, the junction contained 1 base not matched to a gene. The CDR3 length is 14 residues. The CDR3 loop reads CATSGDRGPYEQYF. DNA of the CDR3: TGTGCCACCAGCGGGGACAGGGGGCCCTACGAGCAGTACTTC.

The chain has TRBV15 and TRBJ1-4; 10 bases line up with TRBD1. Germline CDR1 LNHNV, CDR2 YYDKDF (reference sequence). This CDR3 comprises 15 residues. The V and J ends lost 1 base and 4 bases, in that order; junction bases with no gene match: 0. The DNA for the CDR3 is TGTGCCACCAGCAGAGGGACAGGGGGTAATGAAAAACTGTTTTTT. As protein: CATSRGTGGNEKLFF.

CDR3 amino acids: CASSVGLGQGDETQYF. The CDR3 coding sequence is TGTGCCAGCAGCGTAGGTCTCGGGCAGGGGGACGAGACCCAGTACTTC. The chain couples TRBV9 to TRBJ2-5, with TRBD1 identical over 7 bases. This CDR3 contains 16 residues. Germline V lookup: CDR1 SGDLS, CDR2 YYNGEE. V shed 0 bases and J 5 bases; nucleotides not matched to a gene: 10.

The chain couples TRBV28 to TRBJ2-1; 7 bases align to TRBD2. The V segment lost 8 bases and the J segment 7 bases; nucleotides outside the gene matches: 11. Germline CDR1 and CDR2: MDHEN and SYDVKM. The CDR3 sequence is 14 residues long. CDR3 nucleotides: TGTGCCAGCGAGGGCGGGGGAAGTCTGAATGAGCAGTTCTTC. It translates to CASEGGGSLNEQFF.

The chain carries TRBV12-5 and TRBJ2-3; TRBD2 aligns across 15 bases. This CDR3 is built from 18 residues. The V segment lost 4 bases and the J segment 3 bases; nucleotides outside the gene matches: 8. From germline, CDR1 is LGHNT and CDR2 FRNRAP. The CDR3 nucleotides are TGTGCTAGTGGTTCCGGACTAGCGGGAGGGCCTTTGACAGATACGCAGTATTTT. It specifies CASGSGLAGGPLTDTQYF.

The CDR3 protein is CASSFPTQLQGASGYTF. The CDR3 DNA sequence: TGTGCCAGCAGCTTTCCGACCCAGTTACAGGGGGCCTCTGGCTACACCTTC. This chain uses TRBV7-9 with TRBJ1-2; 9 bases line up with TRBD1. Germline CDR1 SEHNR, CDR2 FQNEAQ (reference sequence). The trim removed 3 bases at V and 7 bases at J, leaving 15 bases unmatched. The CDR3 totals 17 residues.

This sequence joins TRBV5-4 and TRBJ1-2; tentatively, D is TRBD1 (5 bases). The CDR3 is 15 amino acids. From germline, CDR1 is SGHNT and CDR2 YYREEE (reference sequence). Trimming removed 1 base from V and 1 base from J, with 11 bases in between. The CDR3, as DNA: TGTGCCAGCAGCTTGTATGCGGGGGTTAACTATGGCTACACCTTC. Protein sequence: CASSLYAGVNYGYTF.

DNA of the CDR3: TGTGCCAGCAGTTCAACAGGGAACCTCAGAAACACCATATATTTT. Residues: CASSSTGNLRNTIYF. The V call is TRBV28, the J call TRBJ1-3, with D tentatively TRBD1 (6 bases). Germline CDR1 is MDHEN and CDR2 is SYDVKM. V was pared by 4 bases and J by 5 bases, with 15 bases between. The CDR3 has 15 residues.

The gene calls are TRBV10-2 and TRBJ1-2, with 7 bases aligning to TRBD1. From germline, CDR1 is WSHSY and CDR2 SAAADI. The CDR3 extends over 15 amino acids. V lost 7 bases and J lost 8; bases outside the gene matches: 16. CDR3 sequence: CASTTGTVHPQGYTF. The CDR3 nucleotides read TGCGCCAGCACTACCGGGACAGTCCATCCTCAGGGCTACACCTTC.

The V call is TRBV7-9, the J call TRBJ2-5, with TRBD2 identical over 7 bases. This CDR3 contains 15 residues. CDR1 is SEHNR and CDR2 is FQNEAQ in the germline V gene (reference sequence). Losses at the gene ends were 4 bases for V and 5 bases for J; bases not matched to a gene: 10. The CDR3 coding sequence is TGTGCCAGCAGCTCCGGTCTAGCGGCGGGGGAGACCCAGTACTTC. The encoded protein is CASSSGLAAGETQYF. Looking up the rest from reference TRBV7-9 and TRBJ2-5 gives the full variable domain: DTGVSQNPRHKITKRGQNVTFRCDPISEHNRLYWYRQTLGQGPEFLTYFQNEAQLEKSRLLSDRFSAERPKGSFSTLEIQRTEQGDSAMYLCASSSGLAAGETQYFGPGTRLLVL.

This chain connects TRBV29-1 to TRBJ1-5; D is perhaps TRBD1 (5 bases). The CDR3 loop spans 13 amino acids. From germline, CDR1 is SQVTM and CDR2 ANQGSEA. Trimming took 4 bases from V and 3 from J, leaving 10 bases between them. The CDR3 DNA is TGCAGCGTTGGACCAGGGCCCAATCAGCCCCAGCATTTT. Its protein product is CSVGPGPNQPQHF.

This chain connects TRBV5-6 to TRBJ1-1, with D unclear. V was cut by 4 bases and J by 11 bases, with 18 bases left in between. CDR3 length: 13 residues. Looked up from germline, CDR1 is SGHDT and CDR2 is YYEEEE. CDR3 sequence: CASSPATGVGAFF. CDR3 in DNA: TGTGCCAGCAGCCCCGCTACCGGAGTTGGTGCTTTCTTT.

The chain employs TRBV27 and TRBJ2-3, with 9 bases matching TRBD2. The CDR3 spans 19 residues. The V gene's germline CDR1 is MNHEY and CDR2 SMNVEV (reference sequence). With V trimmed by 0 bases and J by 3 bases, 13 bases remained unmatched. The CDR3 loop reads CASSLSPAAGGPFTDTQYF. DNA for the CDR3: TGTGCCAGCAGTTTATCGCCGGCGGCGGGGGGGCCTTTTACAGATACGCAGTATTTT.

The CDR3 nucleotides read TGTGCCAGCAGCTTCGACAGGGACTACGAGCAGTACTTC. Protein sequence: CASSFDRDYEQYF. The chain combines TRBV5-6 with TRBJ2-7; 7 positions match TRBD1. CDR1 is SGHDT, CDR2 YYEEEE, per germline. V shed 2 bases and J 3 bases; nucleotides not matched to a gene: 2. The CDR3 sequence is 13 residues long.

The rearrangement links TRBV11-2 to TRBJ2-7, with 9 bases lining up with TRBD1. CDR1 is SGHAT and CDR2 is FQNNGV in the germline V gene. J gave up 0 bases and V 3 bases, and 0 bases lay outside the gene matches. The CDR3 runs 14 residues. Here the CDR3 DNA reads TGTGCCAGCAGCTTGACAGGGGGCTCCTACGAGCAGTACTTC. Translation gives CASSLTGGSYEQYF. The variable domain in full, completed from reference TRBV11-2 and TRBJ2-7, reads EAGVAQSPRYKIIEKRQSVAFWCNPISGHATLYWYQQILGQGPKLLIQFQNNGVVDDSQLPKDRFSAERLKGVDSTLKIQPAKLEDSAVYLCASSLTGGSYEQYFGPGTRLTVT.

The chain combines TRBV10-3 with TRBJ1-1; D possibly corresponds to TRBD1 (6 bases). Germline lookup yields CDR1 ENHRY and CDR2 SYGVKD. The CDR3 has 19 residues. Deletions cut 2 bases from V and 0 bases from J, with 22 bases between. The CDR3 sequence is CAISEPRGQGWNMNTEAFF. CDR3 DNA sequence: TGTGCCATCAGTGAGCCCAGGGGCCAGGGGTGGAACATGAACACTGAAGCTTTCTTT.

The chain is built from TRBV11-3 and TRBJ1-1; D is perhaps TRBD1 (5 bases). The V gene lost 5 bases and the J gene lost 0 bases, with 10 bases spanning the gap. The CDR3 runs to 14 residues. Germline assignment: CDR1 SGHNT and CDR2 YENEEA. CDR3 coding DNA: TGTGCCAGCAGCCCCGGGGGGGTGAACACTGAAGCTTTCTTT. Encoded protein: CASSPGGVNTEAFF.

V gene TRBV29-1 combines with J gene TRBJ2-5, with a weak D call TRBD2 (6 bases). This CDR3 comprises 13 residues. Per germline, CDR1 SQVTM and CDR2 ANQGSEA. V was clipped by 4 bases and J by 4 bases, with 13 bases between them. CDR3 nucleotide sequence: TGCAGCGTTGTGGGCGGGATTGGAGAGACCCAGTACTTC. Translating it yields CSVVGGIGETQYF.

CDR3 coding DNA: TGTGCCTCAAAGGGGGGGGCCGGAGAAAAACTGTTTTTT. Translating gives CASKGGAGEKLFF. The chain joins TRBV30 to TRBJ1-4, with D perhaps TRBD1 (6 bases). This CDR3 is 13 amino acids long. Germline CDR1 and CDR2: GTSNPN and SVGIG (reference sequence). The V gene lost 7 bases and the J gene lost 8 bases, with 17 bases spanning the gap.

This rearrangement joins TRBV4-2 to TRBJ1-1; the match to TRBD1 covers 7 bases. J gave up 8 bases and V 0 bases, and 3 bases lay outside the gene matches. CDR1 and CDR2 from the germline V gene are LGHNA and YNFKEQ. The CDR3 spans 13 residues. The CDR3 region is CASSQDGTVEAFF. The CDR3 DNA is TGTGCCAGCAGCCAAGATGGGACAGTAGAAGCTTTCTTT.

The chain is built from TRBV10-2 and TRBJ2-1, with D unclear. The CDR3 is 14 amino acids. Trimming removed 4 bases at V and 4 bases at J, with 11 bases between. Looked up from germline, CDR1 is WSHSY and CDR2 is SAAADI. The CDR3 protein is CASSVRVRYNEQFF. The CDR3 nucleotides are TGCGCCAGCAGTGTACGGGTTCGATACAATGAGCAGTTCTTC.

The rearrangement uses TRBV5-4 and TRBJ2-5; D remains ambiguous. V gave up 4 bases and J gave up 2 bases, with 12 bases separating them. CDR1 SGHNT and CDR2 YYREEE come from the germline V gene (reference sequence). The CDR3 spans 14 residues. For the CDR3, the DNA is TGTGCCAGCAGCCTTTCTCTACAGCAAGAGACCCAGTACTTC. Protein sequence: CASSLSLQQETQYF.

Frequency places this clone as medium-sized (0.01 to 0.1%). The chain links TRBV27 to TRBJ1-1; D not certain. The V gene lost 2 bases and the J gene lost 4 bases, with 11 bases spanning the gap. The germline V gene encodes CDR1 MNHEY and CDR2 SMNVEV (reference sequence). The CDR3 runs 14 residues. CDR3 sequence: CASSLRPGGTEAFF. CDR3 DNA sequence: TGTGCCAGCAGTTTACGTCCGGGTGGCACTGAAGCTTTCTTT.